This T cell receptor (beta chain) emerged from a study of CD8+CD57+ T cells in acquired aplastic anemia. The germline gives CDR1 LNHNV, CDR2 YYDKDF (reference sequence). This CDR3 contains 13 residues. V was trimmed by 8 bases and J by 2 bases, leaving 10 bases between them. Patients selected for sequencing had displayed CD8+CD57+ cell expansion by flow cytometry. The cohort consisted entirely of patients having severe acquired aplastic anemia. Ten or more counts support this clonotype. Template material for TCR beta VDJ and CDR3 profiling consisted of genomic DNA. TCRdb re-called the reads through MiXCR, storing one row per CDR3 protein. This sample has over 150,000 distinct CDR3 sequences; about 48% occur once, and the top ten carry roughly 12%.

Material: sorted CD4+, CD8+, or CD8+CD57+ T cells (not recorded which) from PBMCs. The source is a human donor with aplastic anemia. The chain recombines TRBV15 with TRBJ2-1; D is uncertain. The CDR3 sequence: CATAQFPYNEQFF. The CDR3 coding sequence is TGTGCCACCGCACAGTTTCCCTACAATGAGCAGTTCTTC.